The 28 T cell receptor beta chains in this list originate from one sample, sequenced in a study of blood T cells in healthy people across ages. A second PCR of about 6 to 12 cycles used a sample-barcoded 5' primer and a J-beta primer mix. In TCRdb, the 5' RACE reads were re-called with MiXCR into one record per CDR3 protein. The sample has 1.5 million to 2 million distinct CDR3 sequences, 40% to 55% seen once. The sequencing sample was made of blood. The receptors were sampled from a woman aged 40 to 50 in good health.

The chain couples TRBV6-2 or TRBV6-3 to TRBJ2-3, with 7 bases that match TRBD2. Per the germline V gene, CDR1 is MNHEY and CDR2 is SVGEGT. The length of the CDR3 is 15 residues. Trimming took 3 bases from V and 6 from J; bases not matched to a gene: 9. CDR3 residues: CASSYKRGFGDTQYF. The CDR3 DNA sequence: TGTGCCAGCAGTTATAAGCGGGGCTTCGGGGATACGCAGTATTTT.

The chain is built from TRBV29-1 and TRBJ2-7; TRBD2 matches at 8 bases. Germline V gives CDR1 SQVTM, CDR2 ANQGSEA. The CDR3 is 13 amino acids. Germline trimming cut 4 bases from V and 1 base from J; bases unmatched to any gene: 3. The DNA for the CDR3 is TGCAGCGTTGTAGCGGGGCAATCCTACGAGCAGTACTTC. This codes for CSVVAGQSYEQYF.

The chain is built from TRBV20-1 and TRBJ1-1; 7 nucleotides align to TRBD1. This CDR3 contains 14 residues. After removal of 6 bases from V and 5 bases from J, the junction contained 12 bases not matched to a gene. Germline V gene sequence: CDR1 DFQATT, CDR2 SNEGSKA (reference sequence). This chain's CDR3 is CSAPNRGEGTEAFF. CDR3 nucleotides: TGCAGTGCGCCTAACAGGGGTGAAGGGACTGAAGCTTTCTTT.

The chain employs TRBV6-1 and TRBJ2-5; 7 nucleotides agree with TRBD2. After removal of 0 bases from V and 2 bases from J, the junction contained 0 bases not matched to a gene. The CDR3 has 14 residues. CDR1 MNHNS and CDR2 SASEGT come from the germline V gene. The CDR3, as DNA: TGTGCCAGCAGTGAAGCGGGACTACAAGAGACCCAGTACTTC. As protein: CASSEAGLQETQYF.

This clonotype was recorded a few times. The genes are TRBV6-1 and TRBJ2-7; D is ambiguous. Germline CDR1 and CDR2: MNHNS and SASEGT. The germline V and J ends were trimmed by 3 bases and 0 bases, with 12 bases remaining between them. This CDR3 has 15 amino acids. This chain's CDR3 is CASSEVVGYSYEQYF. CDR3 nucleotide sequence: TGTGCCAGCAGTGAGGTAGTAGGGTACTCCTACGAGCAGTACTTC.

V and J are TRBV7-9 and TRBJ1-4, with TRBD1 matching over 9 bases. Trimming removed 5 bases from V and 6 bases from J; junction bases left unmatched: 4. Per germline, CDR1 SEHNR and CDR2 FQNEAQ (reference sequence). There are 14 residues in the CDR3. The CDR3 DNA sequence: TGTGCCAGCAGCCACGACAGGGGGTATGAAAAACTGTTTTTT. Amino acid sequence: CASSHDRGYEKLFF. Complete variable domain (other parts from reference TRBV7-9 and TRBJ1-4): DTGVSQNPRHKITKRGQNVTFRCDPISEHNRLYWYRQTLGQGPEFLTYFQNEAQLEKSRLLSDRFSAERPKGSFSTLEIQRTEQGDSAMYLCASSHDRGYEKLFFGSGTQLSVL.

This clonotype appeared a few times. This sequence joins TRBV6-2 or TRBV6-3 and TRBJ2-1; D unclear. The germline CDR1 and CDR2 sequences are MNHEY and SVGEGT. V dropped 5 bases and J dropped 4 bases, with 9 bases sitting between them. This CDR3 has 13 amino acids. CDR3 coding DNA: TGTGCCAGCAGTCTGGACCATTACAATGAGCAGTTCTTC. Translation gives CASSLDHYNEQFF.

In this sample, this clonotype turned up a few times. This chain connects TRBV4-1 to TRBJ1-4; unclear D gene. CDR1 is MGHRA and CDR2 is YSYEKL in the germline V gene. Trimming took 0 bases from V and 3 from J, leaving 11 bases between them. The length of the CDR3 is 16 residues. In DNA, the CDR3 is TGCGCCAGCAGCCAAGATCAAACTGTGCCTAATGAAAAACTGTTTTTT. This encodes CASSQDQTVPNEKLFF.

The chain joins TRBV20-1 to TRBJ1-6; the match to TRBD1 covers 10 bases. The CDR3 has 15 amino acids. The junction had 14 bases not matched to a gene; V was cut back by 5 bases and J by 13 bases. Germline CDR1 and CDR2: DFQATT and SNEGSKA (reference sequence). CDR3 sequence (DNA): TGCAGTGCTCCTCAACCGGGACAGGGGTTTGGGCCCCTCCACTTT. It translates to CSAPQPGQGFGPLHF.

V is TRBV29-1 and J is TRBJ2-1; a possible D gene is TRBD1 (6 bases). The J call may be faulty, since TRBJ2-7 better matches the DNA end. The CDR3 has 14 residues. Germline V CDR1 and CDR2: SQVTM, ANQGSEA. For the CDR3, the DNA is TGCAGCGTTGAGGCAGGGGTAATCTACAATGAGCAGTACTTC. Encoded protein: CSVEAGVIYNEQYF.

The V call is TRBV7-2, the J call TRBJ2-3, with 8 bases matching TRBD1. The CDR3 extends over 14 amino acids. Looked up from germline, CDR1 is SGHTA and CDR2 is FQGNSA. V shed 5 bases, J shed 10 bases, and the junction held 11 bases outside the gene matches. The CDR3 nucleotides read TGTGCCAGCAGCCCGGACAGGGCCCCCCAATCGCAGTATTTT. Protein sequence: CASSPDRAPQSQYF.

This clonotype was counted between two and nine times. DNA of the CDR3: TGTGCCAGCAGTCTAGACGGGGTCAAAGATACGCAGTATTTT. Amino acid sequence: CASSLDGVKDTQYF. The chain joins TRBV6-2 or TRBV6-3 to TRBJ2-3, with D perhaps TRBD2 (5 bases). Germline CDR1 is MNHEY and CDR2 is SVGEGT. The CDR3 extends over 14 amino acids. V gave up 5 bases and J gave up 5 bases, with 14 bases separating them.

This chain connects TRBV12-3 or TRBV12-4 to TRBJ1-1; 7 bases are shared with TRBD1. This CDR3 comprises 15 residues. V shed 4 bases, J shed 6 bases, and the junction held 11 bases outside the gene matches. The CDR3 sequence: CASSYRGSRAAEAFF. In DNA, the CDR3 is TGTGCCAGCAGTTACAGGGGATCTAGGGCTGCTGAAGCTTTCTTT.

J is TRBJ2-3 and V is TRBV5-1; no clear D. Germline V gene lookup returns CDR1 SGHRS and CDR2 YFSETQ. Trimming removed 2 bases at V and 2 bases at J, with 6 bases between. The CDR3 loop spans 13 amino acids. The CDR3 loop is CASSFDHTDTQYF. The CDR3 DNA sequence: TGCGCCAGCAGCTTCGACCACACAGATACGCAGTATTTT.

The chain links TRBV11-2 to TRBJ2-3; TRBD1 or TRBD2 may be the D gene (5 bases each). Germline V gives CDR1 SGHAT, CDR2 FQNNGV. Trimming pared 4 bases from V and 6 bases from J, leaving 11 bases between. This CDR3 is built from 13 residues. CDR3 loop: CASSSGRKDTQYF. CDR3 in DNA: TGTGCCAGCAGCTCGGGACGCAAGGATACGCAGTATTTT.

This clonotype was found a few times. The genes are TRBV6-2 or TRBV6-3 and TRBJ2-7, with D tentatively TRBD2 (6 bases). Germline-derived CDR1 and CDR2 are MNHEY and SVGEGT. V dropped 8 bases and J dropped 2 bases, with 13 bases sitting between them. This CDR3 comprises 13 residues. The CDR3 reads CASGRGAPYEQYF. CDR3 sequence (DNA): TGTGCCAGCGGGCGGGGCGCCCCCTACGAGCAGTACTTC.

The chain links TRBV12-3 or TRBV12-4 to TRBJ2-3, with a tentative D call TRBD1 (6 bases). The V end lost 2 bases, the J end lost 0 bases, and 12 bases lay between the germline ends. CDR3 size: 16 residues. DNA for the CDR3: TGTGCCAGCAGTTTAATTCAGGGGATCAGCACAGATACGCAGTATTTT. Residues: CASSLIQGISTDTQYF.

This clonotype is categorized as medium-sized. The V gene is TRBV15, the J gene TRBJ1-4, with a weak D call TRBD1 (5 bases). The CDR3 spans 15 residues. V was shortened by 1 base and J by 8 bases, with 14 bases between the two germline ends. Germline V gene lookup returns CDR1 LNHNV and CDR2 YYDKDF (reference sequence). The CDR3 coding sequence is TGTGCCACCAGCAGAGCCCGGGACGGTGGGGAAAAACTGTTTTTT. As protein: CATSRARDGGEKLFF.

This chain uses TRBV20-1 with TRBJ2-7; no reliable D call. CDR3 length: 12 residues. CDR1 and CDR2 from the germline V gene are DFQATT and SNEGSKA (reference sequence). Trimming shortened V by 5 bases and J by 4 bases, and 12 bases separated the two germline ends. The CDR3 protein is CSAAALGYEQYF. CDR3 nucleotide sequence: TGCAGTGCTGCCGCCCTGGGGTACGAGCAGTACTTC.

The chain employs TRBV7-9 and TRBJ2-4, with D possibly TRBD2 on 6 matching bases. V gave up 1 base and J gave up 14 bases, with 9 bases separating them. The CDR3 has 11 residues. Germline lookup yields CDR1 SEHNR and CDR2 FQNEAQ (reference sequence). CDR3 sequence (DNA): TGTGCCAGCAGCTTAGGCGGGGAGGAGTACTTC. Its translation is CASSLGGEEYF.

This clonotype was seen only a few times. The chain has TRBV7-2 and TRBJ2-7; D gene ambiguous. CDR1 and CDR2 (germline): SGHTA, FQGNSA. The CDR3 runs to 14 residues. V dropped 0 bases and J dropped 3 bases, with 9 bases sitting between them. CDR3: CASSLAGWNYEQYF. DNA of the CDR3: TGTGCCAGCAGCTTAGCAGGTTGGAACTACGAGCAGTACTTC.

This clonotype was seen more than once but under ten times. The gene calls are TRBV4-3 and TRBJ2-3; tentative D call: TRBD2 (6 bases). The germline V gene has CDR1 LGHNA and CDR2 YSLEER. Between the trimmed V and J ends, which lost 0 bases and 4 bases, there was a span of 11 bases. There are 15 residues in the CDR3. As DNA, the CDR3 is TGCGCCAGCAGCCAAGACCGACTAGTCGCAGATACGCAGTATTTT. Amino acids: CASSQDRLVADTQYF.

This chain joins TRBV5-1 and TRBJ2-7, with a tentative D call TRBD2 (5 bases). CDR1 and CDR2 from the germline V gene are SGHRS and YFSETQ. The CDR3 consists of 18 residues. V was shortened by 0 bases and J by 0 bases, with 19 bases between the two germline ends. DNA of the CDR3: TGCGCCAGCAGCTTGGCCCTCGTTACGAGCGGTTACTCCTACGAGCAGTACTTC. This encodes CASSLALVTSGYSYEQYF.

The chain couples TRBV9 to TRBJ2-7, with D tentatively TRBD1 (6 bases). This CDR3 spans 17 amino acids. Trimming removed 4 bases from V and 4 bases from J, with 24 bases in between. Germline V gives CDR1 SGDLS, CDR2 YYNGEE. CDR3 amino acids: CASSTRKDEGVDYEQYF. CDR3 DNA sequence: TGTGCCAGCAGCACCCGGAAGGACGAGGGGGTCGATTACGAGCAGTACTTC.

The chain recombines TRBV18 with TRBJ2-1; D might be TRBD1 (6 bases). V lost 4 bases and J 5 bases, leaving 12 bases between the germline ends. The CDR3 totals 14 residues. Germline CDR1 reads KGHSH; CDR2 reads LQKENI. For the CDR3, the DNA is TGTGCCAGCTCACTAAAGACAGGAGACAATGAGCAGTTCTTC. It codes for CASSLKTGDNEQFF.

This sequence joins TRBV29-1 and TRBJ2-3, with TRBD1 matching over 7 bases. The CDR3 sequence is 12 residues long. The V and J ends lost 8 bases and 1 base, in that order; junction bases with no gene match: 3. Per the germline V gene, CDR1 is SQVTM and CDR2 is ANQGSEA. The CDR3 DNA follows: TGCAGCCTAGGACAGGGCACAGATACGCAGTATTTT. Protein sequence: CSLGQGTDTQYF.

The chain employs TRBV5-1 and TRBJ2-1; 8 bases agree with TRBD1. The germline V gene has CDR1 SGHRS and CDR2 YFSETQ. The CDR3 sequence is 14 residues long. J was trimmed by 12 bases and V by 4 bases; bases with no gene match: 12. CDR3 residues: CASSLQGQGSRQFF. In DNA form, the CDR3 reads TGCGCCAGCAGCCTCCAAGGACAGGGAAGCAGGCAGTTCTTC.

The chain combines TRBV5-1 with TRBJ2-7, with a tentative D call TRBD2 (6 bases). Trimming stripped 4 bases from V and 6 bases from J, with 20 bases between. This CDR3 is built from 15 residues. Germline V gene lookup returns CDR1 SGHRS and CDR2 YFSETQ. The CDR3 sequence is CASSLGTHQLVEQYF. The CDR3 nucleotides are TGCGCCAGCAGCCTGGGGACTCACCAACTGGTCGAGCAGTACTTC. Combining the CDR3 with reference TRBV5-1 and TRBJ2-7 gives the whole variable domain KAGVTQTPRYLIKTRGQQVTLSCSPISGHRSVSWYQQTPGQGLQFLFEYFSETQRNKGNFPGRFSGRQFSNSRSEMNVSTLELGDSALYLCASSLGTHQLVEQYFGPGTRLTVT.